Listed below are T cell receptor beta chains from one sample, sequenced in a study of cytomegalovirus exposure and HLA in healthy donors. TCRdb keeps only in-frame clones here, not all; method: immunoSEQ multiplex PCR. The sample records over 150,000 clones, about 71% being singletons. Sequenced material: PBMCs. These receptors originate from a woman in her twenties or thirties in good health and CMV-seronegative. CDR3s include the opening cysteine and the closing phenylalanine or tryptophan. A D gene is named only where the DNA matches it firmly. Not every row has a clone size; where given, it reads once, few, many or a size class.

V gene,clone size,D gene,J gene,CDR3 protein,CDR3 DNA
TRBV9,NA,NA,TRBJ2-7,CASSARSHDVEQYF,TGTGCCAGCAGCGCTCGGAGTCATGACGTCGAGCAGTACTTC
TRBV7-2,NA,NA,TRBJ2-7,CASSPRLGQGREQYF,TGTGCCAGCAGCCCAAGGCTAGGGCAGGGGCGCGAGCAGTACTTC
TRBV5-4,NA,TRBD1,TRBJ1-4,CASSLGQGENEKLFF,TGTGCCAGCAGCTTGGGACAGGGGGAAAATGAAAAACTGTTTTTT
TRBV13,once,TRBD2,TRBJ2-1,CASSPGTSGGEQFF,TGTGCCAGCAGCCCCGGGACTAGCGGAGGTGAGCAGTTCTTC
TRBV5-6,few,NA,TRBJ1-4,CASSTPEGANEKLFF,TGTGCCAGCAGTACCCCAGAGGGGGCTAATGAAAAACTGTTTTTT
TRBV4-3,few,NA,TRBJ2-1,CASSQVGLYNEQFF,TGCGCCAGCAGCCAAGTCGGTTTGTACAATGAGCAGTTCTTC
TRBV4-3,few,NA,TRBJ1-1,CASSQGGLLAGLSTEAFF,TGCGCCAGCAGCCAAGGAGGTTTACTGGCAGGGTTGAGCACTGAAGCTTTCTTT
TRBV27,NA,TRBD1,TRBJ2-7,CASSLSGTGFYEQYF,TGTGCCAGCAGTTTATCGGGGACAGGTTTCTACGAGCAGTACTTC
TRBV11-1,NA,TRBD2,TRBJ2-1,CASSGTSGGFEQFF,TGTGCCAGCAGCGGGACTAGCGGGGGTTTTGAGCAGTTCTTC
TRBV6-1,NA,TRBD1,TRBJ2-5,CASRRQGEWTQYF,TGTGCCAGCAGACGACAGGGGGAATGGACCCAGTACTTC
TRBV19,NA,NA,TRBJ2-1,CASSPDSYVVNEQFF,TGTGCCAGTAGTCCCGACAGTTATGTAGTCAATGAGCAGTTCTTC
TRBV5-6,few,NA,TRBJ2-5,CASSLLNSQETQYF,TGTGCCAGCAGCTTGTTGAACAGTCAAGAGACCCAGTACTTC
TRBV7-3,NA,TRBD1,TRBJ2-4,CASSRPGTGILAKNIQYF,TGTGCCAGCAGCCGTCCCGGGACAGGGATCCTAGCCAAAAACATTCAGTACTTC
TRBV5-1,NA,NA,TRBJ1-1,CASSGQVNTEAFF,TGCGCCAGCTCGGGACAAGTGAACACTGAAGCTTTCTTT
TRBV7-9,NA,TRBD1,TRBJ2-7,CASSSPRGLRYEQYF,TGTGCCAGCAGCTCCCCCAGGGGGCTTCGGTACGAGCAGTACTTC
TRBV2,NA,NA,TRBJ2-3,CASSMTLRADTQYF,TGTGCCAGCAGTATGACCTTGAGGGCAGATACGCAGTATTTT
TRBV2,NA,TRBD1,TRBJ1-2,CASSEARQGVYGYTF,TGTGCCAGCAGTGAAGCGCGACAGGGAGTCTATGGCTACACCTTC
TRBV18,once,TRBD2,TRBJ2-1,CASSPRLAHNEQFF,TGTGCCAGCTCACCTCGACTAGCCCACAATGAGCAGTTCTTC
TRBV5-1,once,NA,TRBJ1-1,CASSGGTVNTEAFF,TGCGCCAGCAGCGGGGGGACGGTTAACACTGAAGCTTTCTTT
TRBV28,few,NA,TRBJ1-1,CASSLAPGVGTEAFF,TGTGCCAGCAGTTTAGCACCGGGGGTTGGCACTGAAGCTTTCTTT
TRBV6-5,NA,NA,TRBJ2-1,CPNRDTGYNEQFF,TGTCCTAACCGGGACACAGGCTACAATGAGCAGTTCTTC
TRBV9,once,TRBD1,TRBJ1-2,CASSGAGGSYGYTF,TGTGCCAGCAGCGGGGCAGGGGGCAGCTATGGCTACACCTTC
TRBV27,NA,NA,TRBJ2-1,CASSAWSKSKLDEQFF,TGTGCCAGCAGTGCCTGGAGTAAGAGTAAGTTGGATGAGCAGTTCTTC
TRBV29-1,NA,NA,TRBJ2-3,CSVVGGWDTDTQYF,TGCAGCGTTGTCGGGGGGTGGGACACGGATACGCAGTATTTT
TRBV7-7,NA,TRBD1,TRBJ1-3,CASSADDRGVSGNTIYF,TGTGCCAGCAGCGCCGACGACAGGGGAGTTTCTGGAAACACCATATATTTT
TRBV18,NA,TRBD1,TRBJ1-1,CASSPGTGVTEAFF,TGTGCCAGCTCACCAGGGACAGGGGTCACTGAAGCTTTCTTT
TRBV28,NA,TRBD2,TRBJ2-5,CASSSAWTSGQETQYF,TGTGCCAGCAGTTCGGCCTGGACTAGCGGGCAAGAGACCCAGTACTTC
TRBV7-9,NA,TRBD2,TRBJ2-1,CASSVAGTSGSREQFF,TGTGCCAGCAGCGTAGCCGGGACTAGCGGGAGTAGAGAGCAGTTCTTC
TRBV27,once,TRBD2,TRBJ2-3,CASSFRTSGRADTQYF,TGTGCCAGCAGTTTCAGGACTAGCGGGAGAGCAGATACGCAGTATTTT
TRBV18,few,NA,TRBJ1-5,CASSPRGRGGDQPQHF,TGTGCCAGCTCACCACGGGGACGGGGAGGGGATCAGCCCCAGCATTTT
TRBV30,NA,NA,TRBJ1-5,CAWRPPGTYSNQPQHF,TGTGCCTGGAGGCCCCCAGGGACATATAGCAATCAGCCCCAGCATTTT
TRBV5-5,NA,NA,TRBJ2-7,CASSLAIGTTYERQYF,TGTGCCAGCAGCTTGGCCATTGGTACAACCTACGAGCGGCAGTACTTC
TRBV7-3,NA,NA,TRBJ2-5,CASNLFVSETQYF,TGTGCCAGCAACTTATTTGTGTCGGAGACCCAGTACTTC
TRBV28,few,NA,TRBJ2-1,CASSLMGPAYNEQFF,TGTGCCAGCAGTCTCATGGGGCCGGCCTACAATGAGCAGTTCTTC
TRBV28,NA,TRBD1,TRBJ1-2,CASYPGTDDYGYTF,TGTGCCAGCTATCCCGGGACAGATGACTATGGCTACACCTTC
TRBV5-1,NA,TRBD2,TRBJ2-3,CASSLRLAGGVDTQYF,TGCGCCAGCAGCCTAAGACTAGCGGGAGGTGTAGATACGCAGTATTTT
TRBV15,NA,NA,TRBJ2-7,CATSPQQGSSYEQYF,TGTGCCACCAGCCCACAACAGGGCAGCTCCTACGAGCAGTACTTC
TRBV6-1,NA,NA,TRBJ2-2,CASSFSGTGELFF,TGTGCCAGCAGCTTCAGTGGCACCGGGGAGCTGTTTTTT
TRBV27,NA,TRBD2,TRBJ2-7,CASRWTSGNTEQYF,TGTGCCAGCAGATGGACTAGCGGGAATACCGAGCAGTACTTC
TRBV30,once,NA,TRBJ2-3,CAWSRGGTDTQYF,TGTGCCTGGAGTCGAGGAGGGACAGATACGCAGTATTTT
TRBV15,NA,TRBD2,TRBJ2-7,CATSTGLAGGYEQYF,TGTGCCACCAGCACGGGACTAGCGGGGGGCTACGAGCAGTACTTC
TRBV9,NA,TRBD2,TRBJ2-7,CASSEAGGLYEQYF,TGTGCCAGCAGCGAAGCGGGAGGTCTGTACGAGCAGTACTTC
TRBV11-2,NA,NA,TRBJ1-5,CASSPSSYSNQPQHF,TGTGCCAGCAGCCCCTCCTCGTATAGCAATCAGCCCCAGCATTTT
TRBV19,NA,NA,TRBJ1-5,CASSILAGYSNQPQHF,TGTGCCAGTAGTATACTAGCAGGCTATAGCAATCAGCCCCAGCATTTT
TRBV28,few,NA,TRBJ2-7,CASRVTGQNYEQYF,TGTGCCAGCAGAGTTACCGGACAGAACTACGAGCAGTACTTC
TRBV7-9,NA,NA,TRBJ2-2,CASSLISGSPGELFF,TGTGCCAGCAGCTTAATCTCAGGGTCCCCCGGGGAGCTGTTTTTT
TRBV30,once,NA,TRBJ2-3,CAWRIRGSYDTQYF,TGTGCCTGGAGAATAAGAGGGAGTTACGATACGCAGTATTTT
TRBV27,NA,NA,TRBJ1-1,CASSLWSRDTEAFF,TGTGCCAGCAGTTTATGGTCCCGGGACACTGAAGCTTTCTTT
TRBV7-6,NA,NA,TRBJ1-2,CASSSLTGTLIFNYGYTF,TGTGCCAGCAGCTCTCTGACAGGAACCTTAATTTTTAACTATGGCTACACCTTC
TRBV2,NA,NA,TRBJ2-7,CASLSSYEQYF,TGTGCCAGCCTGAGCTCCTACGAGCAGTACTTC
TRBV6-1,NA,TRBD1,TRBJ1-4,CVALQGWNEKLFF,TGTGTCGCTCTACAGGGGTGGAATGAAAAACTGTTTTTT
TRBV28,NA,NA,TRBJ2-7,CASSPQGYEQYF,TGTGCCAGCAGTCCACAGGGCTACGAGCAGTACTTC